What follows are 21 T cell receptor beta chains derived from one specimen sequenced in a study of blood T cell repertoires in COVID-19 (dated by TCRdb to the early 2020s). The receptor library was made with the immunoSEQ multiplex PCR assay. TCRdb holds this immuneACCESS table with in-frame rearrangements only. Some clones are missing; in checked studies, unresolved V genes explain under half, and the rest has no known cause. In all, the sample holds over 100,000 clones, and roughly four fifths of those were seen once. The ten most abundant clones make up roughly 4.3% of the sample. The sequenced material came from peripheral blood. These receptors all come from a woman in her seventies with acute or convalescent COVID-19.

Concerning this clone: The same CDR3 arises from other DNA sequences in this sample as well. J is TRBJ2-3 and V is TRBV5-4; 11 nucleotides match TRBD2. V gave up 1 base and J gave up 2 bases; unmatched junction bases: 3. This CDR3 spans 16 amino acids. Germline lookup yields CDR1 SGHNT and CDR2 YYREEE (reference sequence). CDR3: CASSLRLAGSTDTQYF. Written as DNA, the CDR3 is TGTGCCAGCAGCTTGAGACTAGCGGGGTCCACAGATACGCAGTATTTT. Variable domain in full (rest from reference TRBV5-4 and TRBJ2-3): ETGVTQSPTHLIKTRGQQVTLRCSSQSGHNTVSWYQQALGQGPQFIFQYYREEENGRGNFPPRFSGLQFPNYSSELNVNALELDDSALYLCASSLRLAGSTDTQYFGPGTRLTVL.

This chain connects TRBV7-2 to TRBJ1-6; D might be TRBD1 (5 bases). The V and J ends lost 7 bases and 1 base respectively, with 11 bases between them. Germline-derived CDR1 and CDR2 are SGHTA and FQGNSA. This CDR3 has 15 amino acids. CDR3 loop: CASTLRQSYNSPLHF. The CDR3 DNA reads TGTGCCAGCACCCTAAGACAGTCCTATAATTCACCCCTCCACTTT.

The chain uses TRBV7-9 and TRBJ1-1; D is undetermined. The CDR3 totals 12 residues. Germline CDR1 reads SEHNR; CDR2 reads FQNEAQ (reference sequence). V lost 0 bases and J lost 11, with 10 bases in between. The CDR3 nucleotides read TGTGCCAGCAGCTTAGCAGAAGCGCAGGCTTTCTTT. It is translated as CASSLAEAQAFF.

The V gene is TRBV19, the J gene TRBJ2-6, with D perhaps matching TRBD2 (6 bases). The CDR3 is made up of 16 amino acids. V lost 6 bases to trimming and J lost 0 bases, with 12 bases between them. In germline, CDR1 is LNHDA, CDR2 SQIVND (reference sequence). The DNA for the CDR3 is TGTGCCAGTAGCCAGGGACTCCTCTCTGGGGCCAACGTCCTGACTTTC. It yields the protein CASSQGLLSGANVLTF.

CDR3 DNA sequence: TGTGCCAGTAGTATAGATTACGGGGGAGCTAATGAAAAACTGTTTTTT. This gives the protein CASSIDYGGANEKLFF. V and J are TRBV19 and TRBJ1-4, with D possibly TRBD1 on 5 matching bases. V lost 0 bases to trimming and J lost 3 bases, with 11 bases between them. CDR3 size: 16 residues. Germline CDR1 is LNHDA and CDR2 is SQIVND (reference sequence).

The rearrangement joins TRBV6-1 to TRBJ1-2, with D hard to call. This CDR3 has 15 amino acids. Per the germline V gene, CDR1 is MNHNS and CDR2 is SASEGT. V was cut by 3 bases and J by 4 bases, with 15 bases left in between. Written as DNA, the CDR3 is TGTGCCAGCAGTGATCCCATTCCGGGTCGCTATGGCTACACCTTC. It specifies CASSDPIPGRYGYTF.

The rearrangement uses TRBV18 and TRBJ1-2; perhaps TRBD1 as D (5 bases). Germline V gene sequence: CDR1 KGHSH, CDR2 LQKENI. Trimming removed 3 bases from V and 6 bases from J, with 23 bases in between. The CDR3 covers 17 residues. CDR3 DNA: TGTGCCAGCTCACCCTCTGGAGGGGCCGCACTAACTAATGGCTACACCTTC. Protein: CASSPSGGAALTNGYTF.

DNA for the CDR3: TGTGCCAGCGGCCCACGGGGGGCGCCGGAAAAACTGTTTTTT. Protein sequence: CASGPRGAPEKLFF. V is TRBV25-1 and J is TRBJ1-4, with D possibly being TRBD1 (6 bases). Germline CDR1 reads MGHDK; CDR2 reads SYGVNS. Between the trimmed V and J ends, which lost 8 bases and 8 bases, there was a span of 18 bases. The CDR3 has 14 residues.

The CDR3 reads CASSESGDLPNEQFF. The DNA for the CDR3 is TGTGCCAGCAGTGAATCAGGGGACCTCCCCAATGAGCAGTTCTTC. V is TRBV2 and J is TRBJ2-1; possible D gene TRBD1, 6 bases. Germline CDR1 is SNHLY and CDR2 is FYNNEI. This CDR3 has 15 residues. V dropped 2 bases and J dropped 6 bases, with 14 bases sitting between them.

This chain links TRBV10-3 with TRBJ2-3; D unclear. This CDR3 comprises 12 residues. V lost 4 bases to trimming and J lost 4 bases, with 6 bases between them. Per the germline V gene, CDR1 is ENHRY and CDR2 is SYGVKD. CDR3 bases: TGTGCCATCAGTGTGCGAGCAGATACGCAGTATTTT. Its translation: CAISVRADTQYF.

The chain joins TRBV7-9 to TRBJ1-3; D not resolved. The germline V gene encodes CDR1 SEHNR and CDR2 FQNEAQ (reference sequence). This CDR3 comprises 13 residues. The V and J ends lost 1 base and 7 bases respectively, with 8 bases between them. CDR3 sequence reads: CASSLVSANTIYF. CDR3 bases: TGTGCCAGCAGCTTAGTGTCTGCGAACACCATATATTTT.

The V gene is TRBV7-3, the J gene TRBJ2-3; D perhaps matches TRBD2 (6 bases). Trimming stripped 5 bases from V and 3 bases from J, with 12 bases between. The germline gives CDR1 SGHTA, CDR2 FQGTGA. CDR3 length: 14 residues. CDR3 nucleotide sequence: TGTGCCAGCAGCCAGCTGGGGGGAACAGATACGCAGTATTTT. Protein sequence: CASSQLGGTDTQYF.

V gene TRBV5-1 combines with J gene TRBJ2-2; 9 nucleotides line up with TRBD2. Looked up from germline, CDR1 is SGHRS and CDR2 is YFSETQ. The CDR3 has 17 amino acids. The J segment lost 2 bases and the V segment lost 4 bases, leaving 9 bases of the junction unmatched. The CDR3 is CASSHSLAGTNTGELFF. The CDR3 coding sequence is TGCGCCAGCAGCCACAGTCTAGCGGGGACTAACACCGGGGAGCTGTTTTTT.

The chain joins TRBV5-1 to TRBJ2-7, with TRBD2 matching over 7 bases. CDR3 size: 14 residues. Germline values: CDR1 SGHRS, CDR2 YFSETQ. With V trimmed by 4 bases and J by 4 bases, 8 bases remained unmatched. The CDR3 DNA is TGCGCCAGCAGCGGGGGGGTAGCAACGTACGAGCAGTACTTC. Its protein product is CASSGGVATYEQYF. The variable domain in full, with the rest retrieved from reference TRBV5-1 and TRBJ2-7, is KAGVTQTPRYLIKTRGQQVTLSCSPISGHRSVSWYQQTPGQGLQFLFEYFSETQRNKGNFPGRFSGRQFSNSRSEMNVSTLELGDSALYLCASSGGVATYEQYFGPGTRLTVT.

J is TRBJ1-1 and V is TRBV7-9; D might be TRBD1 (5 bases). CDR3 length equals 15 residues. CDR1 is SEHNR, CDR2 FQNEAQ, per germline (reference sequence). V was shortened by 8 bases and J by 5 bases, with 21 bases between the two germline ends. CDR3 nucleotides: TGTGCCAGCTCCCAAATGGGGGGGGGTAATACTGAAGCTTTCTTT. This translates into CASSQMGGGNTEAFF.

The V gene is TRBV4-3, the J gene TRBJ1-6, with 7 bases identical to TRBD1. The CDR3 has 14 amino acids. J was trimmed by 10 bases and V by 0 bases; bases with no gene match: 3. Germline V gene data show CDR1 as LGHNA and CDR2 as YSLEER. CDR3 sequence: CASSQERGRSPLHF. The CDR3 DNA is TGCGCCAGCAGCCAAGAAAGGGGGCGCTCACCCCTCCACTTT.

This clone was counted a few times. The chain carries TRBV15 and TRBJ2-5; weak D call: TRBD2 (6 bases). The V gene lost 1 base and the J gene lost 4 bases, with 19 bases spanning the gap. The CDR3 covers 17 residues. Germline V CDR1 and CDR2: LNHNV, YYDKDF (reference sequence). CDR3 DNA sequence: TGTGCCACCAGCAGAGGTCGGAGGGGCCCAACGGGAGAGACCCAGTACTTC. Its translation is CATSRGRRGPTGETQYF.

This clone has just one count. V gene TRBV6-1 combines with J gene TRBJ2-3, with D possibly TRBD2 on 6 matching bases. This CDR3 region has 16 residues. Trimming cost V 1 base and J 2 bases, with 13 bases left between them. Germline V gene data show CDR1 as MNHNS and CDR2 as SASEGT. The CDR3 sequence is CASSEGVGGITDTQYF. DNA for the CDR3: TGTGCCAGCAGTGAAGGGGTCGGGGGAATCACAGATACGCAGTATTTT.

The chain employs TRBV5-1 and TRBJ2-3; a weak D match, TRBD1 (5 bases). CDR1 SGHRS and CDR2 YFSETQ come from the germline V gene. CDR3 size: 15 residues. The V gene lost 0 bases and the J gene lost 4 bases, with 12 bases spanning the gap. CDR3 in amino acids: CASSLDGAAPDTQYF. CDR3 nucleotides: TGCGCCAGCAGCTTGGATGGGGCGGCCCCAGATACGCAGTATTTT.

The chain couples TRBV27 to TRBJ1-1; weak D call: TRBD1 (5 bases). Germline CDR1 is MNHEY and CDR2 is SMNVEV (reference sequence). Deletions cut 2 bases from V and 4 bases from J, with 11 bases between. The CDR3 sequence is 14 residues long. CDR3 bases: TGTGCCAGCAGTTTAAGGGGAGGAGGCACTGAAGCTTTCTTT. This translates into CASSLRGGGTEAFF.

This chain uses TRBV5-6 with TRBJ2-3; 8 bases are a match to TRBD2. Trimming took 4 bases from V and 5 from J; bases not matched to a gene: 12. CDR1 and CDR2 from the germline V gene are SGHDT and YYEEEE. The CDR3 has 16 amino acids. The CDR3 nucleotides are TGTGCCAGCAGCGTGGGGAAGCGGGGGTTCCTAGATACGCAGTATTTT. Translating gives CASSVGKRGFLDTQYF. Using reference TRBV5-6 and TRBJ2-3 for the parts outside the CDR3, the full variable domain is DAGVTQSPTHLIKTRGQQVTLRCSPKSGHDTVSWYQQALGQGPQFIFQYYEEEERQRGNFPDRFSGHQFPNYSSELNVNALLLGDSALYLCASSVGKRGFLDTQYFGPGTRLTVL.